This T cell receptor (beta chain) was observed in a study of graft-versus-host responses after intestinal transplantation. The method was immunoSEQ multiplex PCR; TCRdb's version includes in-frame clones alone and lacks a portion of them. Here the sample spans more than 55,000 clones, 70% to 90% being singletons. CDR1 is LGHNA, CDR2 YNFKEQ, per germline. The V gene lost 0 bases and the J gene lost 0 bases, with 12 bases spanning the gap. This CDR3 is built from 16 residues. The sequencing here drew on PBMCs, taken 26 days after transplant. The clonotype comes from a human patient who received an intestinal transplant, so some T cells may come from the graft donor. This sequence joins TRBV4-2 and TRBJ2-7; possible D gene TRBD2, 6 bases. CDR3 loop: CASSQDVGGASYEQYF. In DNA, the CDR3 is TGTGCCAGCAGCCAAGATGTGGGCGGGGCCTCCTACGAGCAGTACTTC.